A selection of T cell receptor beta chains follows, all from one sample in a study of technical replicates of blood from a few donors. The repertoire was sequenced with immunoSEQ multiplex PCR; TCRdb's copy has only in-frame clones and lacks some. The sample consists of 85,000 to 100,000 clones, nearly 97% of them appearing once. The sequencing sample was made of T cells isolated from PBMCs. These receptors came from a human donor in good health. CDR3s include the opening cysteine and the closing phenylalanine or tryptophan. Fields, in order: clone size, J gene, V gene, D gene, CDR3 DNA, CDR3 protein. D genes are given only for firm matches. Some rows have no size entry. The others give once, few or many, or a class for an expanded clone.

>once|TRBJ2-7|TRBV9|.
TGTGCCAGCAGCGTAGCGGCGGACTCCTACGAGCAGTACTTC
CASSVAADSYEQYF
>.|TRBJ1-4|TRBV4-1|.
TGCGCCAGCAGCCAAGATGGGCAGTTAGATGAAAAACTGTTTTTT
CASSQDGQLDEKLFF
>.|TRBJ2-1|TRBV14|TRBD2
TGTGCCAGCAGCCACGAATGGGGGACTAGCGGGATTCCCTACAATGAGCAGTTCTTC
CASSHEWGTSGIPYNEQFF
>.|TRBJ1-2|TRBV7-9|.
TGTGCCAGCAGCTTAGCCGGGGGGGATGGCTACACCTTC
CASSLAGGDGYTF
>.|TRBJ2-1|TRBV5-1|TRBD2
TGCGCCAGCAGCTCGATTGGTGGCGGGGGGTCGTCCTACAATGAGCAGTTCTTC
CASSSIGGGGSSYNEQFF
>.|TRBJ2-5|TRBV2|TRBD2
TGTGCCAGCCCGGGGGGGGGCGGGGAGACCCAGTACTTC
CASPGGGGETQYF
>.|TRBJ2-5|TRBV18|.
TGTGCCAGCTCACGGACGGGGTATGAGGGCCAGTACTTC
CASSRTGYEGQYF
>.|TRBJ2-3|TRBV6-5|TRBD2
TGTGCCAGCAGTTACCGGACTAGCGTGGATACGCAGTATTTT
CASSYRTSVDTQYF
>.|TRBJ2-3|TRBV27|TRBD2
TGTGCCAGCAGTTTGACTAGCGGGATAAATACGCAGTATTTT
CASSLTSGINTQYF
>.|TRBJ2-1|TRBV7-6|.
TGTGCCAGCAGCTTAGACCATCAGGGCCACAATGAGCAGTTCTTC
CASSLDHQGHNEQFF
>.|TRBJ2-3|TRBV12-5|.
TGTGCTAGTGGTAACCCTCGGTTCGCAGATACGCAGTATTTT
CASGNPRFADTQYF
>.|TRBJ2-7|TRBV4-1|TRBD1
TGCGCCAGCAGCCCATGGACAGGAATCGAGCAGTACTTC
CASSPWTGIEQYF
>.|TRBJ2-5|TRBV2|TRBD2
TGTGCCAGCAGTGAATGGCTAGCGGGGGTCCAAGAGACCCAGTACTTC
CASSEWLAGVQETQYF
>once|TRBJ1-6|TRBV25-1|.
TGTGCCAGCAGTCACGATAGGGGTTCACCCCTCCACTTT
CASSHDRGSPLHF
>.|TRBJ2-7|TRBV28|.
TGTGCCAGCAGCCTGGGACTTGCCCTCTCCTACGAGCAGTACTTC
CASSLGLALSYEQYF
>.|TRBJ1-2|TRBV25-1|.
TGTGCCAGCTCCGAAACACACTATGGCTACACCTTC
CASSETHYGYTF
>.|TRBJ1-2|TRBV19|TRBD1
TGTGCCAGTAGTATACCACAGGGGCTCTATGGCTACACCTTC
CASSIPQGLYGYTF
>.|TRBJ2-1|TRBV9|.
TGTGCCAGCAGCGTAGGCGGTCTTAATGAGCAGTTCTTC
CASSVGGLNEQFF
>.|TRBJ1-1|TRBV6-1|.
TGTGCCAGCGGGGGGTGGGCTGAAGCTTTCTTT
CASGGWAEAFF
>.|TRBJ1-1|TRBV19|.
TGTGCCAGTAGTACCGGGGGGCTTACTGAAGCTTTCTTT
CASSTGGLTEAFF
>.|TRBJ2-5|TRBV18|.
TGTGCCAGCTCACCTAGTCGAGAGACCCAGTACTTC
CASSPSRETQYF
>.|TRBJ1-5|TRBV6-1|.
TGTGCCAGCAGCGTTGGACAACCAGGCCAGCCCCAGCATTTT
CASSVGQPGQPQHF
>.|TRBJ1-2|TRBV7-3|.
TGTGCCAGCAGCTCCACCGGGGGTACCGATGGCTACACCTTC
CASSSTGGTDGYTF
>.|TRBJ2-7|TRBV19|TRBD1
TGTGCCAGTAGTATAGGTCAGGGGGCCTACGAGCAGTACTTC
CASSIGQGAYEQYF
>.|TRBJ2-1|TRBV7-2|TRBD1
TGTGCCAGCAGCCCTCCCCGACAGGGTGAGCAGTTCTTC
CASSPPRQGEQFF
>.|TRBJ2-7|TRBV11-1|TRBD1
TGTGCCAGCAGCTTAACAGGGGGCAGGGTCTACGAGCAGTACTTC
CASSLTGGRVYEQYF